These 21 T cell receptor delta chains share one sample of origin, sequenced in a study of γδ T cells in repeated Plasmodium falciparum infection (dated by TCRdb to about 2021). Library preparation employed multiplex PCR. The sequencing machine was an Illumina MiSeq. Via CATT, TCRdb reprocessed the public reads, and rows with identical DNA were then joined. In this sample the table shows approximately 93,000 delta-chain clones, 0.75% to 1% of which occur a single time. The ten biggest clones cover more than 9% of the sample. For bulk TCR repertoire analysis, Vgamma9/Vdelta2+ and Vdelta2-negative gammadelta T cell populations were isolated by flow sorting from peripheral blood mononuclear cells. Sequencing was carried out using gamma-delta T cells from blood. These receptor sequences come from a pool of human donors (malaria-infected and uninfected, not separated).

This clone was counted a few times. This may arise from a read error, as a much more abundant clone is one base away. V is TRDV1 and J is TRDJ1, with 10 bases identical to TRDD3. This CDR3 contains 21 residues. Germline V CDR1 and CDR2: TSWWSYY, QGS. After removal of 5 bases from V and 2 bases from J, the junction contained 23 bases not matched to a gene. CDR3 amino acids: CALGYVRSQCWGIFRTDKLIF. As DNA, the CDR3 is TGTGCTCTTGGGTACGTTCGGTCCCAGTGCTGGGGGATATTCAGGACCGATAAACTCATCTTT.

This clone was picked up a small number of times. This DNA translates differently at residue 5 from the TCRdb protein, which is that of a much larger clone; a read error is likely, and the protein shown is the DNA's own translation. V gene TRDV2 combines with J gene TRDJ1; 7 bases agree with TRDD3. No J gene was available from TCRdb, and it was assigned here by a germline match of the DNA. The CDR3 is made up of 19 amino acids. Germline lookup yields CDR1 GEAIGNYY and CDR2 EKD. Losses at the gene ends were 3 bases for V and 0 bases for J; bases not matched to a gene: 18. The CDR3 spells CACDSVGSVVGDHTDKLIF. CDR3 nucleotides: TGTGCCTGTGACTCCGTGGGCAGTGTGGTGGGGGACCACACCGATAAACTCATCTTT.

A few counts support this clone. TCRdb records a much larger clone's protein for this DNA, with a difference at residue 5 that likely arises from a read error; the protein given is the translation of the DNA. The chain recombines TRDV1 with TRDJ1; 10 nucleotides align to TRDD3. TCRdb does not report a J gene; here it was assigned by matching the DNA to germline references. The V gene end was trimmed by 4 bases and the J gene end by 2 bases; junction bases not matched to a gene: 16. This CDR3 has 19 amino acids. CDR1 and CDR2 from the germline V gene are TSWWSYY and QGS. The CDR3 DNA reads as TGTGCTCTTGGGGGAAGGATGGGGGATACCCACGGCGGGACCGATAAACTCATCTTT. As protein: CALGGRMGDTHGGTDKLIF.

This clone was detected a few times. This DNA's translation differs at residue 10 from TCRdb's protein, which comes from a much larger clone; a read error is likely, and the protein shown is translated from the DNA. This chain joins TRDV2 and TRDJ1; 8 bases match TRDD2. CDR3 length: 18 residues. The germline gives CDR1 GEAIGNYY, CDR2 EKD. The CDR3 is CADKASYVPWDVTDKLIF. CDR3 coding DNA: TGTGCAGACAAGGCTTCCTACGTACCTTGGGACGTTACCGATAAACTCATCTTT.

Remarks on this clone: A far more abundant clone sits one base away, making this likely a read error. Additional DNA sequences in this sample encode the identical CDR3. This chain uses TRDV1 with TRDJ1; D may be TRDD3 (5 bases). CDR1 and CDR2 (germline): TSWWSYY, QGS. The CDR3 consists of 22 residues. CDR3 nucleotides: TGCGCTCTTGGGGAACTTCGATTCATTTTGCGGGGGCCCCGCCCCACTTGCGATAAACTCATCTTT. Encoded protein: CALGELRFILRGPRPTCDKLIF.

There are a few counts of this clone. V and J are TRDV1 and TRDJ1, with 8 bases aligning to TRDD3. Germline loops: CDR1 TSWWSYY, CDR2 QGS. The CDR3 contains 10 residues. The chain's CDR3 is CAGYVGKLIF. CDR3 sequence (DNA): TGTGCGGGATACGTCGGCAAACTCATCTTT.

Note on this clone: TCRdb records a much larger clone's protein for this DNA, with a difference at residue 12 that likely arises from a read error; the protein given is the translation of the DNA. This chain connects TRDV1 to TRDJ1; D unresolved. TCRdb leaves out the J gene; it was filled in here by matching the DNA to germline. Germline CDR1 reads TSWWSYY; CDR2 reads QGS. This CDR3 has 15 residues. In nucleotides, the CDR3 is TGTGCTCTTGGGGATCCGCGAAGACGCCCCGATGAACTCATCTTT. Translation: CALGDPRRRPDELIF.

There are many counts of this clone. The protein recorded in TCRdb matches a much larger clone and deviates from this DNA's translation at residue 12, suggesting a read error; the protein here is obtained by translating the DNA. V and J are TRDV1 and TRDJ1, with D perhaps matching TRDD3 (6 bases). The J gene, left out of TCRdb, was set here by checking the DNA against germline. Looked up from germline, CDR1 is TSWWSYY and CDR2 is QGS. There are 17 residues in the CDR3. The V end was cut by 5 bases, the J end by 3 bases, with 22 bases between. Here the CDR3 DNA reads TGTGCTCTTGGGACTTCTACAAACTGGGAGAACGCCGATAAACTCATCTTT. It yields the protein CALGTSTNWENADKLIF.

This clone was seen many times. The protein TCRdb gives is from a much larger clone and does not agree with this DNA's translation at residue 11, likely a read error; the protein shown here comes from the DNA. The rearrangement links TRDV2 to TRDJ1; perhaps TRDD3 as D (6 bases). As TCRdb names no J gene, one was assigned here on the basis of a DNA match to germline. This CDR3 contains 14 residues. CDR1 is GEAIGNYY, CDR2 EKD, per germline. The CDR3 nucleotides are TGTGCCTGTGACCCGTACGGACGATACGATGAACTCATCTTT. Its protein product is CACDPYGRYDELIF.

As for this clone: TCRdb records a much larger clone's protein for this DNA, with a difference at residue 7 that likely arises from a read error; the protein given is the translation of the DNA. J gene calling gave no result, while the V gene is TRDV2; the table's D call, TRDD3, has no DNA check behind it. CDR3 length: 18 residues. CDR1 is GEAIGNYY, CDR2 EKD, per germline. The CDR3: CACDTVIPLGDRSGLLIF. In DNA form, the CDR3 reads TGTGCCTGTGACACCGTAATCCCACTGGGGGACCGCTCCGGGTTGCTCATCTTT.

This clone has only a few counts. With only one base between it and a far larger clone, this is likely a read error. The same CDR3 also results from other DNA sequences found in this sample. This chain links TRDV2 with TRDJ1; 11 positions match TRDD3. Trimming at V came to 2 bases and at J to 0 bases, leaving 10 bases not matched to a gene. The CDR3 extends over 18 amino acids. CDR1 and CDR2 (germline): GEAIGNYY, EKD. The CDR3 loop is CACDSLLGDTPYTDKLIF. The CDR3 coding sequence is TGTGCCTGTGACAGCTTGCTGGGGGATACCCCGTACACCGATAAACTCATCTTT.

This clone was seen at least ten times. The amino acid sequence in TCRdb belongs to a much larger clone and departs from this DNA's translation at residue 12, likely a sequencing read error; the sequence shown is translated from the DNA. The J gene has no call, while the V gene is TRDV1. Germline V gene lookup returns CDR1 TSWWSYY and CDR2 QGS. The CDR3 loop spans 14 amino acids. CDR3 in DNA: TGTGCTCTTGACGCTCAAGGGTACACCGATAAACCCATCTTT. This sequence encodes CALDAQGYTDKPIF.

This clone was detected only a few times. TCRdb records a much larger clone's protein for this DNA, with a difference at residue 3 that likely arises from a read error; the protein given is the translation of the DNA. The V gene is TRDV1, the J gene TRDJ1; TRDD3 matches at 8 bases. TCRdb gives no J gene; it was assigned here by matching the DNA to germline. The germline V gene has CDR1 TSWWSYY and CDR2 QGS. The CDR3 sequence is 15 residues long. The CDR3 sequence is CAPGGRGGLTDKLIF. As DNA, the CDR3 is TGTGCTCCTGGGGGACGCGGGGGGTTGACCGATAAACTCATCTTT.

This clone has at least ten counts. A read error is likely here: a far larger clone is one base away. This same CDR3 is encoded by further DNA sequences in the sample. The V and J genes are TRDV2 and TRDJ1, with TRDD2 as a possible D gene (5 bases). The J gene was missing in TCRdb and was found by matching the end of the DNA to germline. Germline V gives CDR1 GEAIGNYY, CDR2 EKD. V lost 2 bases to trimming and J lost 9 bases, with 27 bases between them. This CDR3 spans 17 amino acids. The CDR3 sequence is CACDNSLSYPEGGELIF. DNA for the CDR3: TGTGCCTGTGACAATTCCTTGTCTTACCCCGAGGGCGGTGAACTCATCTTT.

About this clone: The protein TCRdb gives is from a much larger clone and does not agree with this DNA's translation at residue 15, likely a read error; the protein shown here comes from the DNA. The sample carries other DNA sequences with the same CDR3. The V gene reported is TRDV2; the J gene is uncalled; TRDD3, the table's D call, lacks a check against the DNA. This CDR3 contains 18 residues. Germline assignment: CDR1 GEAIGNYY and CDR2 EKD. CDR3 nucleotides: TGTGCCTGTGACACCGTCGGTACTGGGGGATCCCTCCCCGATAATCTCATCTTT. This encodes CACDTVGTGGSLPDNLIF.

This clone has a handful of counts. TCRdb lists the protein of a much larger clone for this DNA, which differs at residue 15, so this is likely a read error; the protein given here is translated from the DNA itself. The CDR3 region is CALGSRLGCLRCPGGDKLIF. CDR3 coding DNA: TGTGCTCTTGGGTCTCGGTTAGGATGCCTACGTTGCCCGGGCGGCGATAAACTCATCTTT. The chain has TRDV1 and TRDJ1, with D maybe TRDD2 (5 bases). In germline, CDR1 is TSWWSYY, CDR2 QGS. The V and J ends lost 5 bases and 4 bases respectively, with 32 bases between them. There are 20 residues in the CDR3.

Note on this clone: TCRdb's protein for this DNA is that of a much larger clone and differs from the translation at residue 3, likely a read error; the protein shown is the DNA translation. The chain's CDR3 is CAYDSVGVDKLIF. The CDR3 nucleotides are TGTGCCTATGACAGTGTAGGAGTCGATAAACTCATCTTT. This chain joins TRDV2 and TRDJ1; D gene unclear. Because TCRdb records no J gene, it was assigned here through a match of the DNA to germline. Germline V gene sequence: CDR1 GEAIGNYY, CDR2 EKD. The CDR3 is 13 residues long.

This clone was detected ten times or more. An end of the junction differs from the germline gene, which may be a read error. J is TRDJ1 and V is TRDV1, with 10 nucleotides matching TRDD3. CDR1 is TSWWSYY, CDR2 QGS, per germline. CDR3 length equals 21 residues. CDR3 residues: CALGAGLRPFTGGSGTDKLTF. CDR3 DNA: TGTGCTCTTGGGGCGGGGCTTCGCCCTTTTACTGGGGGATCGGGGACCGATAAACTCACCTTT.

This clone was picked up many times. TCRdb's protein for this DNA is that of a much larger clone and differs from the translation at residue 8, likely a read error; the protein shown is the DNA translation. This chain joins TRDV2 and TRDJ1; the match to TRDD3 covers 8 bases. CDR3 length equals 17 residues. V dropped 5 bases and J dropped 5; count of bases not matched to a gene: 18. CDR1 and CDR2 (germline): GEAIGNYY, EKD. The CDR3 DNA reads TGTGCCTGTGTCCGAAACTACCGGGGGATAGTTCAGGATAAACTCATCTTT. It specifies CACVRNYRGIVQDKLIF.

This clone has a handful of counts. The likely explanation is a read error, given a far larger clone one base away. Other DNA sequences in the sample encode the same CDR3. This chain uses TRDV1 with TRDJ1; TRDD3 agrees at 9 bases. Germline CDR1 TSWWSYY, CDR2 QGS. The J segment lost 0 bases and the V segment lost 3 bases, leaving 23 bases of the junction unmatched. The CDR3 has 22 residues. CDR3 protein: CALGERLILRLLGDEYTDKLIF. CDR3 DNA sequence: TGTGCTCTTGGGGAGCGTTTAATCCTACGTCTTCTGGGGGATGAGTACACCGATAAACTCATCTTT.

To note about this clone: It differs at one base from a far larger clone, so likely a read error. This specimen includes other DNA sequences encoding the same CDR3. The rearrangement uses TRDV1 and TRDJ1, with 11 nucleotides matching TRDD3. The J gene was not available in TCRdb and was assigned here by matching the DNA to germline segments. The CDR3 runs 18 residues. The ends lost 8 bases at V and 0 bases at J; junction bases unmatched: 14. Germline CDR1 is TSWWSYY and CDR2 is QGS. CDR3 loop: CALIPTLGDTPYTDKLIF. In DNA form, the CDR3 reads TGTGCTCTTATTCCTACTCTGGGGGATACCCCGTACACCGATAAACTCATCTTT.